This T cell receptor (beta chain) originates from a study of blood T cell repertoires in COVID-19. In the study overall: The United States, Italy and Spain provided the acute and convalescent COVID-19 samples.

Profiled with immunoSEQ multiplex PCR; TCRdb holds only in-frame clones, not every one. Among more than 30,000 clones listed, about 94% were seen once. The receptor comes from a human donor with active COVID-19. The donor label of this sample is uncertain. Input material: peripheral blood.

CDR3 sequence: CASRSGTSRYYEQYF. The CDR3 DNA sequence: TGTGCCAGCAGATCCGGGACTAGCAGGTACTACGAGCAGTACTTC. The gene calls are TRBV27 and TRBJ2-7; 9 bases match TRBD2. Germline values: CDR1 MNHEY, CDR2 SMNVEV (reference sequence). The V segment lost 6 bases and the J segment 3 bases; nucleotides outside the gene matches: 9. The CDR3 runs to 15 residues.